Below, 8 T cell receptor beta chains from the same sample are listed, as sequenced in a study of blood T cell repertoires in COVID-19. Data came from immunoSEQ multiplex PCR; TCRdb stores just in-frame clones and leaves some out. The sample has roughly 100,000 clones, roughly four fifths seen once. The sequencing sample was made of peripheral blood. These receptors all come from a man aged 70 or older with active or convalescent COVID-19.

The rearrangement uses TRBV19 and TRBJ1-2, with unresolved D. Trimming took 7 bases from V and 0 from J, leaving 12 bases between them. Germline-derived CDR1 and CDR2 are LNHDA and SQIVND (reference sequence). This CDR3 has 14 amino acids. The chain's CDR3 is CASKTAGANYGYTF. In DNA form, the CDR3 reads TGTGCCAGTAAGACCGCGGGAGCTAACTATGGCTACACCTTC.

This chain's CDR3 is CAWSEGQFYGYTF. In nucleotides, the CDR3 is TGTGCCTGGAGTGAGGGACAGTTTTATGGCTACACCTTC. The chain has TRBV30 and TRBJ1-2, with TRBD1 identical over 7 bases. In germline, CDR1 is GTSNPN, CDR2 SVGIG (reference sequence). V shed 1 base, J shed 5 bases, and the junction held 4 bases outside the gene matches. The CDR3 is 13 amino acids.

The chain carries TRBV6-5 and TRBJ1-2; TRBD1 matches 7 bases. Germline CDR1 MNHEY, CDR2 SVGAGI. This CDR3 has 14 residues. V was clipped by 7 bases and J by 2 bases; unmatched bases: 7. DNA for the CDR3: TGTGCCAGCACCCCGACAGGGAAGAACTATGGCTACACCTTC. Amino acids: CASTPTGKNYGYTF.

V and J are TRBV19 and TRBJ2-4; 7 positions match TRBD1. Germline CDR1 reads LNHDA; CDR2 reads SQIVND (reference sequence). The CDR3 has 13 amino acids. Trimming took 6 bases from V and 5 from J; bases not matched to a gene: 4. The CDR3 bases are TGTGCCAGTAGCTCCGGGACAGAAAACATTCAGTACTTC. It encodes CASSSGTENIQYF.

The V and J genes are TRBV28 and TRBJ1-4; D is uncertain. The germline V gene encodes CDR1 MDHEN and CDR2 SYDVKM. This CDR3 contains 11 residues. V lost 3 bases and J lost 8, with 4 bases in between. The CDR3 coding sequence is TGTGCCAGCAGTTTCTACGAAAAACTGTTTTTT. Protein: CASSFYEKLFF.

This sequence joins TRBV5-5 and TRBJ1-3, with a possible D match to TRBD1 (5 bases). CDR1 and CDR2 (germline): SGHKS, YYEKEE (reference sequence). The CDR3 has 14 residues. Trimming shortened V by 0 bases and J by 8 bases, and 12 bases separated the two germline ends. CDR3 region: CASSLEQGVHTIYF. CDR3 DNA: TGTGCCAGCAGCTTGGAGCAGGGCGTACACACCATATATTTT.

J is TRBJ1-5 and V is TRBV28; 7 bases align to TRBD1. CDR3 length equals 16 residues. V lost 7 bases to trimming and J lost 3 bases; unmatched junction nucleotides: 12. Germline loops: CDR1 MDHEN, CDR2 SYDVKM. The CDR3 sequence is CASIRRQGLDNQPQHF. CDR3 bases: TGTGCCAGCATTCGACGACAGGGTCTAGACAATCAGCCCCAGCATTTT.

This chain connects TRBV4-1 to TRBJ2-3, with 7 bases fitting TRBD1. This CDR3 spans 16 amino acids. V was pared by 1 base and J by 0 bases, with 4 bases of the junction left unmatched. Germline V gives CDR1 MGHRA, CDR2 YSYEKL. CDR3 sequence reads: CASSQVRGPSTDTQYF. The DNA for the CDR3 is TGCGCCAGCAGCCAAGTGAGGGGGCCAAGCACAGATACGCAGTATTTT.